This TCR beta chain was recovered during a study of shared clonotypes between healthy human individuals. Execution of the assay was at deep level. The method was immunoSEQ multiplex PCR; TCRdb's version includes in-frame clones alone and lacks a portion of them. The sample lists around 2.5 million clones; roughly 93% were seen once. Trimming removed 3 bases at V and 1 base at J, with 6 bases between. The CDR3 has 13 residues. CDR1 and CDR2 (germline): MNHNS, SASEGT. In the CD4+ fraction, cells were divided into CD45RA+ naive and CD45RA-negative memory subsets. The chain uses TRBV6-1 and TRBJ1-1; no firm D call. The source material was naive CD4+ T cells from PBMCs. Subset defined: CD45RA+ positively selected. The sequence derives from a young man in good health. Some clones in this sample may be carry-over from other donors' samples. CDR3 region: CASSDQPNTEAFF. DNA for the CDR3: TGTGCCAGCAGTGATCAGCCGAACACTGAAGCTTTCTTT.